This TCR beta chain was retrieved from a study of response to subunit inactivated influenza vaccine (dated by TCRdb to between 2018 and 2020). With regard to the full study: Deep quantitative profiling of the T cell receptor repertoire was used in the study to follow responses to a trivalent subunit inactivated influenza vaccine. The research as a whole found: According to the authors, only a limited number of new T cells may be recruited by each seasonal influenza vaccination.

Libraries were made using RT-PCR. Sequencing relied on an Illumina HiSeq 2500. The public reads were run again by TCRdb, first through fastp at Q25 and then through MiXCR, and only productive beta chains were kept. Every entry covers one CDR3 protein and lists the most common genes and DNA from its rows. The sample has 560,000 or so distinct CDR3 sequences on record, 6% to 9% of them singletons. Together, the top ten hold 10% to 15% of the sample. The germline V gene (reference sequence) sets CDR1 to DFQATT and CDR2 to SNEGSKA. Spanning cysteine to phenylalanine, the CDR3 consists of 16 amino acids. Only the CDR3 region is kept as DNA, spanning 48 bases read in frame from base 1. At the junction V is shortened by 0 bases and J by 8 bases; bases outside the gene matches: 13. As concerns this clonotype: The antigen it recognizes is unknown. Base qualities are missing; no much larger clone stands one base away.

The specimen was PBMCs from blood, collected roughly 24 months after vaccination. The clonotype comes from a man aged 50-75 years who received an inactivated influenza vaccine. Donor details come from another sample of the same person, matched by shared clones. The chain employs TRBV20-1 and TRBJ2-4, with 7 bases matching TRBD1. The bases read TGCAGTGCTAGAGACCTAAGACAGGGTGATTCTCACATTCAGTACTTC. Its coded protein is CSARDLRQGDSHIQYF.